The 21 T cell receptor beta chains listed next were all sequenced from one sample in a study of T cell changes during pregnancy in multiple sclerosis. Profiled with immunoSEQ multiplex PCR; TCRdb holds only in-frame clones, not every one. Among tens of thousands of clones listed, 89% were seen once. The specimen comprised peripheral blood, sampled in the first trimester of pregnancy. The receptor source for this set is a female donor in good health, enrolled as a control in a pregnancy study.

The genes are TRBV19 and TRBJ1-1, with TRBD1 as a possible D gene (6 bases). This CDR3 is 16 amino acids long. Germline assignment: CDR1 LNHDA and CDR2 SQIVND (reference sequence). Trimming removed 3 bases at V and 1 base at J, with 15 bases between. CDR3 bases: TGTGCCAGTAGTATTATGTCGGGGGGCTCGAACACTGAAGCTTTCTTT. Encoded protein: CASSIMSGGSNTEAFF.

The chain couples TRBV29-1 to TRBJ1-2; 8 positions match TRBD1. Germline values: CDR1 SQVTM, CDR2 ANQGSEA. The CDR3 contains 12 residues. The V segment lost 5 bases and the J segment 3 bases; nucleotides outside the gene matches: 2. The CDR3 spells CSVSDRDYGYTF. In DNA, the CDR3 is TGCAGCGTTTCGGACAGGGACTATGGCTACACCTTC.

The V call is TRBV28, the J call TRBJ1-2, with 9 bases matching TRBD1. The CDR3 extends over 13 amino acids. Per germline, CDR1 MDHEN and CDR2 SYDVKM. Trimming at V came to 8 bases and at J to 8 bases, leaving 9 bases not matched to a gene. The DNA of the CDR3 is TGTGCCAGCCGCCCACAGGGGGCCTGGGGCTACACCTTC. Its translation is CASRPQGAWGYTF.

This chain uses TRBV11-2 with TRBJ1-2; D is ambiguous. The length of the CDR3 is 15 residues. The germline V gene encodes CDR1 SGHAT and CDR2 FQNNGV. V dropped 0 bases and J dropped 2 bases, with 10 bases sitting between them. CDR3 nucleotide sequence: TGTGCCAGCAGCTTAGAGAGAGTTCGAAACTATGGCTACACCTTC. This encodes CASSLERVRNYGYTF.

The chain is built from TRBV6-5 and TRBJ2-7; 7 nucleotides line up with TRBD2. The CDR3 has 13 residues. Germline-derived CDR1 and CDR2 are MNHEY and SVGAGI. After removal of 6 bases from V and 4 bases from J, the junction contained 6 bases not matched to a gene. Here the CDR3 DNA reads TGTGCCAGCAGGCTATCGGGGGGATACGAGCAGTACTTC. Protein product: CASRLSGGYEQYF.

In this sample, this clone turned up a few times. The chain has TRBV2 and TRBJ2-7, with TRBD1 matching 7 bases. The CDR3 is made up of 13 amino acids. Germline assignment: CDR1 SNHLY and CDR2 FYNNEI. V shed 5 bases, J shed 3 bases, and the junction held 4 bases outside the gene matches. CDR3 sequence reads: CASSPDRVYEQYF. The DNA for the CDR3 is TGTGCCAGCAGTCCAGACAGGGTCTACGAGCAGTACTTC.

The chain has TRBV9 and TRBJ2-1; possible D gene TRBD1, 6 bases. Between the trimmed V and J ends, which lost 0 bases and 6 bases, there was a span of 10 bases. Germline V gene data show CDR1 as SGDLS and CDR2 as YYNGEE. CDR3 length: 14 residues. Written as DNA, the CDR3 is TGTGCCAGCAGCGTAGGTGACAGGTTCAATGAGCAGTTCTTC. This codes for CASSVGDRFNEQFF.

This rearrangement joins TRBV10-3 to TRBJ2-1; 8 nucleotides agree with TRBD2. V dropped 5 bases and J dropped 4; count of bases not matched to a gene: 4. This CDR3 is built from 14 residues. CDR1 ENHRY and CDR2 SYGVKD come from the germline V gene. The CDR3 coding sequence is TGTGCCATCAGTTTGACGGGGGGGTACAATGAGCAGTTCTTC. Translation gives CAISLTGGYNEQFF.

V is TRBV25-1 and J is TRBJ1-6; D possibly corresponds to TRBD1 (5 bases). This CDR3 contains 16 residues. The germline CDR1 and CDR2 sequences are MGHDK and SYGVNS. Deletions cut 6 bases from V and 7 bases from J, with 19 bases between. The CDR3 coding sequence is TGTGCCAGCAGCGATGTCCGGGGGAAAGGCAATTCACCCCTCCACTTT. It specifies CASSDVRGKGNSPLHF.

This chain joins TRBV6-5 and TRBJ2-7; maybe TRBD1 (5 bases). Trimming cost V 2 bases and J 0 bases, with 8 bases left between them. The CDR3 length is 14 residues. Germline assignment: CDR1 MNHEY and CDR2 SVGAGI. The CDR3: CASSYGASSYEQYF. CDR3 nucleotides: TGTGCCAGCAGTTACGGGGCTAGCTCCTACGAGCAGTACTTC.

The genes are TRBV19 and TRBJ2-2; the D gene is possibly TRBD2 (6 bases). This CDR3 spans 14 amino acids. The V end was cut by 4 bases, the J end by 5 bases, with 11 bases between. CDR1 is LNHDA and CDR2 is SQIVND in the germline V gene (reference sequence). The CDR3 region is CASSRSRGTGELFF. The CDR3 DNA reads TGTGCCAGTAGTAGGTCGCGGGGTACCGGGGAGCTGTTTTTT.

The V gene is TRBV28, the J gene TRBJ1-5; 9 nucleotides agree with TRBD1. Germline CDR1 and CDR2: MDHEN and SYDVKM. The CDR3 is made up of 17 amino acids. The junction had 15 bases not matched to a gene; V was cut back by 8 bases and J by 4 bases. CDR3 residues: CASRPWGQGRGNQPQHF. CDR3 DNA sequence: TGTGCCAGCCGACCCTGGGGACAGGGAAGAGGGAATCAGCCCCAGCATTTT.

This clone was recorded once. CDR3 sequence (DNA): TGTGCCAGCAGACCGCAGGGGGCCTCGAACACCATATATTTT. Translated: CASRPQGASNTIYF. The chain is built from TRBV5-6 and TRBJ1-3; 8 bases agree with TRBD1. The CDR3 is 14 residues long. The V segment lost 5 bases and the J segment 7 bases; nucleotides outside the gene matches: 8. Germline V gene sequence: CDR1 SGHDT, CDR2 YYEEEE.

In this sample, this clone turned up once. The CDR3 region is CSVVRDSYEQYF. CDR3 in DNA: TGCAGCGTTGTCCGGGACAGCTACGAGCAGTACTTC. The chain links TRBV29-1 to TRBJ2-7; 7 bases match TRBD1. J was trimmed by 3 bases and V by 4 bases; bases with no gene match: 3. CDR3 size: 12 residues. Germline loops: CDR1 SQVTM, CDR2 ANQGSEA.

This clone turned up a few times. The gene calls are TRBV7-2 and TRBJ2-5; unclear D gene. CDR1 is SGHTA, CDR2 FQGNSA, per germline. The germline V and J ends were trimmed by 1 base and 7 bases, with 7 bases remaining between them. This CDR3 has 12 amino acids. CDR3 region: CASSLGSGTQYF. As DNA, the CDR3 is TGTGCCAGCAGCTTAGGGAGTGGGACCCAGTACTTC.

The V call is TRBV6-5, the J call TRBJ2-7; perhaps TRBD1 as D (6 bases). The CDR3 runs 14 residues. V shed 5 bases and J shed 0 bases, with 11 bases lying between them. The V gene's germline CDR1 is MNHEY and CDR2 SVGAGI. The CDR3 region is CASSPRQASYEQYF. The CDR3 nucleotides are TGTGCCAGCAGTCCCCGACAGGCCTCCTACGAGCAGTACTTC.

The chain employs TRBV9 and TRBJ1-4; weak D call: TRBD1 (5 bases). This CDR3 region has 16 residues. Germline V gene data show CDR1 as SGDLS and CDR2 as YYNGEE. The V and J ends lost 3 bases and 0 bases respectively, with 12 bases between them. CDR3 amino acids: CASSASGGATNEKLFF. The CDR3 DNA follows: TGTGCCAGCAGCGCCTCGGGGGGGGCAACTAATGAAAAACTGTTTTTT.

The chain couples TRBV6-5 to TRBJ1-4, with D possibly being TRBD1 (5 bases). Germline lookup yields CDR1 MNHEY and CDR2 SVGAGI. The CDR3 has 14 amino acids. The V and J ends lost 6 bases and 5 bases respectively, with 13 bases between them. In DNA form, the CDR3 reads TGTGCCAGCAGCCCTTACGGGGGGAATGAAAAACTGTTTTTT. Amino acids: CASSPYGGNEKLFF.

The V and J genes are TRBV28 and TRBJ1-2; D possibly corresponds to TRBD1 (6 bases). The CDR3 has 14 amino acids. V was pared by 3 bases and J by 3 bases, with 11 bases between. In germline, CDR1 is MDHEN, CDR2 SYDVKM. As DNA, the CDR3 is TGTGCCAGCAGTTTTCCGAGGGGGTACTATGGCTACACCTTC. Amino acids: CASSFPRGYYGYTF.

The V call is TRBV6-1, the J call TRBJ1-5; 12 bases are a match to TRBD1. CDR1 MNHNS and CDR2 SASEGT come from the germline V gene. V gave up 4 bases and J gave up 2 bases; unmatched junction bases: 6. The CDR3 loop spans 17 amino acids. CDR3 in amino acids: CASSAGTGGAGNQPQHF. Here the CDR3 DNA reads TGTGCCAGCAGTGCCGGGACAGGGGGCGCGGGCAATCAGCCCCAGCATTTT.

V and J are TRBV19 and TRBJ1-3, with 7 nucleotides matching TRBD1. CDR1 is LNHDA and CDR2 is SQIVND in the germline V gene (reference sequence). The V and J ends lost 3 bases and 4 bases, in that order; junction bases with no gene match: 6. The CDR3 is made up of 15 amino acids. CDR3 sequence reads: CASSIGGGDGNTIYF. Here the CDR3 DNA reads TGTGCCAGTAGTATTGGAGGGGGCGACGGAAACACCATATATTTT.